This TCR beta chain was identified during a study of blood T cell repertoires in COVID-19. Trimming left V 0 bases short and J 4 bases short, with 21 bases between. The CDR3 is 19 residues long. In germline, CDR1 is LGHNA, CDR2 YNFKEQ. Method: immunoSEQ multiplex PCR; TCRdb's copy keeps in-frame clones and lacks some. The table has 95,000 to 150,000 clones, 75% to 90% seen once. Source material: peripheral blood. The chain couples TRBV4-2 to TRBJ2-2; a possible D gene is TRBD2 (7 bases). The sequence derives from a man in his forties or fifties with acute or convalescent COVID-19. In nucleotides, the CDR3 is TGTGCCAGCAGCCAAGATGTGGTGAGGGGGGGGGCGCGCACCGGGGAGCTGTTTTTT. Protein: CASSQDVVRGGARTGELFF.